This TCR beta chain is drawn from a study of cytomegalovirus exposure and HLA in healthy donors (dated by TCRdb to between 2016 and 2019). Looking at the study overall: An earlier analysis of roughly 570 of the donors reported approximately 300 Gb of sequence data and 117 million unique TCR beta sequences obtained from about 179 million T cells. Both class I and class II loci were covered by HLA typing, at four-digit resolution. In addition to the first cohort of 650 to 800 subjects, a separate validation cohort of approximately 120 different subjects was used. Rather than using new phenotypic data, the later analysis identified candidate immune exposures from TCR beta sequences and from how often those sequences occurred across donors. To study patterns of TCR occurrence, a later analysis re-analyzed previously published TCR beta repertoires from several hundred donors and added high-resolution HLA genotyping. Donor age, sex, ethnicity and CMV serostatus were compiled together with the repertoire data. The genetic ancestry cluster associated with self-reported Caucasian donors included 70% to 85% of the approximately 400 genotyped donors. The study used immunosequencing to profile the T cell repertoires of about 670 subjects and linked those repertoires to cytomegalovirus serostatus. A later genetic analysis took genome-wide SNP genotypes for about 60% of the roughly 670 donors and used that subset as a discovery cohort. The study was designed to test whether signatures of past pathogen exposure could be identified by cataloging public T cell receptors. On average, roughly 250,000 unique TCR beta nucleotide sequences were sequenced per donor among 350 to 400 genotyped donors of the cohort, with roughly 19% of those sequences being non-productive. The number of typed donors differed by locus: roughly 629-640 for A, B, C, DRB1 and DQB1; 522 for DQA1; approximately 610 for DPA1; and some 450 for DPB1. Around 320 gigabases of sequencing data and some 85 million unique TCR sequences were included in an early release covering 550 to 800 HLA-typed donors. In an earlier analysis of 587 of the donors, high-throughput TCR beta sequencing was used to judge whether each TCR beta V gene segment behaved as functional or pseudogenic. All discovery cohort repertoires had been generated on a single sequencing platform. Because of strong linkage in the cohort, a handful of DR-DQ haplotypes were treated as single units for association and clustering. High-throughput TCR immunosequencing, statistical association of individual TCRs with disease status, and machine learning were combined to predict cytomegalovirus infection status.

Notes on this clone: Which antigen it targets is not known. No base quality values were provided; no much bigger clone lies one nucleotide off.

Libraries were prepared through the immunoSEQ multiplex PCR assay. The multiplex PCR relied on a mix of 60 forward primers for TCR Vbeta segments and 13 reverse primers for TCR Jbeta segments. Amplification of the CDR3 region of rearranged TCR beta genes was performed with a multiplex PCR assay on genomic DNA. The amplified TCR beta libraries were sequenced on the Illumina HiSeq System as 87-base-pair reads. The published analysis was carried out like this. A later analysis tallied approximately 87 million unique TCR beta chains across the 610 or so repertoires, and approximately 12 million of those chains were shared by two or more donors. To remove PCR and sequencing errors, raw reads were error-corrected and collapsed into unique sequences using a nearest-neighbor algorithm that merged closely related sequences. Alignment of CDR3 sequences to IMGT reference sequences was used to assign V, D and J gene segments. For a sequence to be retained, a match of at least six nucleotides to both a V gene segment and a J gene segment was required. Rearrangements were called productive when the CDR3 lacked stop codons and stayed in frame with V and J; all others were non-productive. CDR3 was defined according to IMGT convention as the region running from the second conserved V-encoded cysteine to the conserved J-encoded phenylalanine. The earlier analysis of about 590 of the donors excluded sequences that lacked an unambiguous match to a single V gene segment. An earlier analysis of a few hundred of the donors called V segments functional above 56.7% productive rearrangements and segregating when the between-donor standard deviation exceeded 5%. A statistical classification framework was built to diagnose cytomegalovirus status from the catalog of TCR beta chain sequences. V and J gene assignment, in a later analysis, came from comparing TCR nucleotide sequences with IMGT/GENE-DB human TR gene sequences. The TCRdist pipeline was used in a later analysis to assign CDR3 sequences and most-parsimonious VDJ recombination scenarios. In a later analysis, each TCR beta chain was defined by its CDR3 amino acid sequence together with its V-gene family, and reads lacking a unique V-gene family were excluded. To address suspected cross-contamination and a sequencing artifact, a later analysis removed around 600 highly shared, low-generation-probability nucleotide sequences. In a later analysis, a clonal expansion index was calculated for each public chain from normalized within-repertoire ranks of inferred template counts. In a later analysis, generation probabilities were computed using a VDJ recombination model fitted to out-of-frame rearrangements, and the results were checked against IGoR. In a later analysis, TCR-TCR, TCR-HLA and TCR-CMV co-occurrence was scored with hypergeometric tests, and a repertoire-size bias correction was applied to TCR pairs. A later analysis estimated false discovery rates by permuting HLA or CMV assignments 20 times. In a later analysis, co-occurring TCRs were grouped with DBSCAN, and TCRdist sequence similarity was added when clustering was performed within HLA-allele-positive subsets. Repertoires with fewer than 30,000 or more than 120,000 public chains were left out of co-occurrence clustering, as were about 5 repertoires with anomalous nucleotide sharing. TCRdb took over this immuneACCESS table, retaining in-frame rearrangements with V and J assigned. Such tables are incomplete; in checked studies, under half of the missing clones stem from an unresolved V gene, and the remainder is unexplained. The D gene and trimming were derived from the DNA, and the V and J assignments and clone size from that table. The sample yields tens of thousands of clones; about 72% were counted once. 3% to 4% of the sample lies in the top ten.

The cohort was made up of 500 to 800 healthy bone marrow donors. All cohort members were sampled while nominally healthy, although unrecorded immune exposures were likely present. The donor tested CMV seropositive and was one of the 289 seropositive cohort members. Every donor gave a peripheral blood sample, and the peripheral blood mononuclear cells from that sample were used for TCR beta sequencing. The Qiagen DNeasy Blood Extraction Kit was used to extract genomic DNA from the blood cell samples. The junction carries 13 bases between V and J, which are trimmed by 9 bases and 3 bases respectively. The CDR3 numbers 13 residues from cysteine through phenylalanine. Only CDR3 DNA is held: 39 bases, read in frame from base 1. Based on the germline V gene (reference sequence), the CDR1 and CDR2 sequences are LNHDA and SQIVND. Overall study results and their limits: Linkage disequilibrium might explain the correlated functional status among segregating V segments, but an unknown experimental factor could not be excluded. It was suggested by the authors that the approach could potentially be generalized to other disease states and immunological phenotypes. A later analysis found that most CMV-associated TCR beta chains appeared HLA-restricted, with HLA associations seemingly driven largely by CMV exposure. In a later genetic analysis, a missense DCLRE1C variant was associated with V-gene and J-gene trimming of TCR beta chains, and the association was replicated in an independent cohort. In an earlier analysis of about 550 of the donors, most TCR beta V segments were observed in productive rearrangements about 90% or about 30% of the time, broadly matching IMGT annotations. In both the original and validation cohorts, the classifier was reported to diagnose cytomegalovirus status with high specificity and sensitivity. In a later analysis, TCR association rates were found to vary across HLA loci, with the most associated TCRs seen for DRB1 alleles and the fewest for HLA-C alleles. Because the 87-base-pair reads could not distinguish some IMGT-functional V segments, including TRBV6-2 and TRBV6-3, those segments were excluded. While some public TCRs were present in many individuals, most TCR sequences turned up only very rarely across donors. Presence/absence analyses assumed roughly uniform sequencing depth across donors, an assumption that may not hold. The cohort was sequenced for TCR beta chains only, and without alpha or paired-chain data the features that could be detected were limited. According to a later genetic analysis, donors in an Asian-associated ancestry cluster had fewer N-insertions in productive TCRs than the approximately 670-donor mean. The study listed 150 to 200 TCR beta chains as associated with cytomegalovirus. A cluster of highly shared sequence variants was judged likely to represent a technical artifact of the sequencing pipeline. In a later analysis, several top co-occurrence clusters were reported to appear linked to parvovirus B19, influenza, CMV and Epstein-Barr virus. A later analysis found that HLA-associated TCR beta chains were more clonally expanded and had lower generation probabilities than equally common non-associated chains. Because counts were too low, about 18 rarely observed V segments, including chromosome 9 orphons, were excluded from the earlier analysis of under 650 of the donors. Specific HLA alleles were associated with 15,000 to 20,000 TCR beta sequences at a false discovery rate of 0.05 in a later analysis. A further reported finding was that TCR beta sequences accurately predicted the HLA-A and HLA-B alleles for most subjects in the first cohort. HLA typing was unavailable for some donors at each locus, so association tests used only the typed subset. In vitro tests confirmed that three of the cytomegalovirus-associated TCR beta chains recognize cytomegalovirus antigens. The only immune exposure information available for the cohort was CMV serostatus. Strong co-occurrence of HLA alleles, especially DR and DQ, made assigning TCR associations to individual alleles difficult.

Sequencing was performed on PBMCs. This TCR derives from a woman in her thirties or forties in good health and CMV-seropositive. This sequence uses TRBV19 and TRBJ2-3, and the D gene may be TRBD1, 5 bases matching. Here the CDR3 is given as CASTRVGTDTQYF. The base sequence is TGTGCCAGCACCAGGGTAGGAACAGATACGCAGTATTTT.